These 7 T cell receptor beta chains originate from one sample sequenced in a study of cytomegalovirus exposure and HLA in healthy donors. In the PCR, 60 Vbeta and 13 Jbeta primers were used. TCRdb keeps only in-frame clones here, not all; method: immunoSEQ multiplex PCR. The sample holds over 200,000 clones, roughly 89% seen once. Material for sequencing was PBMCs. The receptors stem from a woman aged 18 to 35 in good health and CMV-seronegative.

This chain connects TRBV19 to TRBJ1-6; the match to TRBD1 covers 9 bases. Germline loops: CDR1 LNHDA, CDR2 SQIVND (reference sequence). V was pared by 2 bases and J by 10 bases, with 6 bases of the junction left unmatched. The CDR3 is 15 amino acids. CDR3 sequence reads: CASSIMGQGGSPLHF. For the CDR3, the DNA is TGTGCCAGTAGTATAATGGGACAGGGAGGCTCACCCCTCCACTTT.

The chain recombines TRBV28 with TRBJ2-3, with a tentative D call TRBD1 (6 bases). This CDR3 contains 16 residues. Trimming took off 5 bases at V and 0 bases at J, with 15 bases between the two ends. The germline CDR1 and CDR2 sequences are MDHEN and SYDVKM. The CDR3 bases are TGTGCCAGCAGTCTTTCGTTGGGGGCTAGCACAGATACGCAGTATTTT. It encodes CASSLSLGASTDTQYF.

The chain recombines TRBV9 with TRBJ2-1; 9 bases map to TRBD2. The V gene end was trimmed by 3 bases and the J gene end by 4 bases; junction bases not matched to a gene: 8. Germline CDR1 is SGDLS and CDR2 is YYNGEE. This CDR3 has 16 residues. The CDR3 here is CASSAASSGGYNEQFF. The CDR3 bases are TGTGCCAGCAGCGCGGCTAGTAGCGGGGGATACAATGAGCAGTTCTTC.

The V gene is TRBV2, the J gene TRBJ1-2; D remains ambiguous. Germline values: CDR1 SNHLY, CDR2 FYNNEI. Deletions cut 9 bases from V and 1 base from J, with 18 bases between. The CDR3 is 15 residues long. In nucleotides, the CDR3 is TGTGCCAGTCCAGACTACCTTATCCATAACTATGGCTACACCTTC. Protein: CASPDYLIHNYGYTF.

V usage is TRBV14 and J usage is TRBJ1-1; possible D gene TRBD1, 5 bases. In germline, CDR1 is SGHDN, CDR2 FVKESK. The CDR3 sequence is 15 residues long. Trimming took 0 bases from V and 3 from J, leaving 11 bases between them. This CDR3 reads CASSQDEGRDTEAFF. The CDR3 DNA sequence: TGTGCCAGCAGCCAAGATGAGGGGAGGGACACTGAAGCTTTCTTT.

The gene calls are TRBV10-1 and TRBJ1-4; maybe TRBD1 (5 bases). Germline V gene lookup returns CDR1 WNHNN and CDR2 SYGVQD (reference sequence). The CDR3 length is 13 residues. The V end lost 4 bases, the J end lost 8 bases, and 11 bases lay between the germline ends. DNA of the CDR3: TGCGCCAGCAGTGCGGGGGGTTCGGAAAAACTGTTTTTT. It encodes CASSAGGSEKLFF.

The chain combines TRBV18 with TRBJ1-4; D is unclear. Trimming cost V 3 bases and J 8 bases, with 10 bases left between them. Germline CDR1 reads KGHSH; CDR2 reads LQKENI. The CDR3 contains 13 residues. The CDR3 DNA is TGTGCCAGCTCACCCGGACTCGGGGAAAAACTGTTTTTT. It yields the protein CASSPGLGEKLFF.